A selection of T cell receptor beta chains follows, all from one sample in a study of early T cells in non-severe SARS-CoV-2 infection. MiXCR was run by TCRdb on the 5' RACE reads, yielding one entry per CDR3 protein. The sample yields about 60,000 distinct CDR3 sequences, roughly an eighth seen once. The material sequenced was whole blood. These receptors all come from an adult who was a healthcare worker with PCR-confirmed SARS-CoV-2 infection or an uninfected control (not recorded which). The CDR3 runs from the conserved cysteine through the conserved F or W. Each record gives: clone size, J gene, D gene, V gene, CDR3 protein, CDR3 DNA. The D gene is left open where the match is weak. Clone size is stated in some rows and not others, as once, few, many or a class when expanded.

NA	TRBJ1-3	TRBD1	TRBV12-3/TRBV12-4	CASRGQSSGNSIYF	TGTGCCAGCAGGGGACAGAGCTCTGGAAACTCCATATATTTT
few	TRBJ2-3	TRBD1	TRBV12-3/TRBV12-4	CASSGGQGYTDTQYF	TGTGCCAGCAGCGGCGGACAGGGGTACACAGATACGCAGTATTTT
NA	TRBJ2-7	NA	TRBV20-1	CSARMPYPVDEQYF	TGCAGTGCTAGAATGCCCTACCCTGTGGATGAGCAGTACTTC
many	TRBJ1-5	NA	TRBV29-1	CSVAAGSNQPQHF	TGCAGCGTTGCCGCGGGGAGCAATCAGCCCCAGCATTTT
many	TRBJ2-2	TRBD1	TRBV20-1	CSATADRGAYTGELFF	TGCAGTGCTACAGCTGACAGGGGCGCTTACACCGGGGAGCTGTTTTTT
few	TRBJ2-7	NA	TRBV28	CASSLGGAIAYEQYF	TGTGCCAGCAGTTTAGGGGGGGCGATCGCCTACGAGCAGTACTTC
NA	TRBJ2-5	NA	TRBV29-1	CSVVVQGLQETQYF	TGCAGCGTTGTGGTGCAGGGCCTCCAAGAGACCCAGTACTTC
NA	TRBJ1-1	NA	TRBV28	CASSPGISGRTEAFF	TGTGCCAGCAGTCCAGGAATCTCCGGTAGAACTGAAGCTTTCTTT
many	TRBJ2-6	TRBD1	TRBV28	CASNEGAAGANVLTF	TGTGCCAGCAATGAGGGGGCGGCTGGGGCCAACGTCCTGACTTTC
NA	TRBJ2-2	NA	TRBV6-2/TRBV6-3	CASKVRDGRTGELFF	TGTGCCAGCAAGGTCCGGGACGGCCGCACCGGGGAGCTGTTTTTT
many	TRBJ1-2	NA	TRBV11-2	CASTQSSYGYTF	TGTGCCAGCACCCAGTCTTCCTATGGCTACACCTTC
NA	TRBJ1-1	TRBD1	TRBV29-1	CSGWTGRNTEAFF	TGCAGCGGATGGACAGGGCGGAACACTGAAGCTTTCTTT
NA	TRBJ1-1	NA	TRBV12-3/TRBV12-4	CASVFMGNTEAFF	TGTGCCAGCGTGTTTATGGGGAACACTGAAGCTTTCTTT
few	TRBJ2-3	TRBD2	TRBV24-1	CATSDGTSGGDTQYF	TGTGCCACCAGTGATGGGACTAGCGGGGGAGATACGCAGTATTTT
few	TRBJ2-3	TRBD1	TRBV7-9	CASSPPGTGVTDTQYF	TGTGCCAGCAGCCCACCCGGGACAGGGGTCACAGATACGCAGTATTTT
NA	TRBJ2-3	TRBD1	TRBV6-5	CASRDRVTDTQYF	TGTGCCAGCAGGGACAGGGTGACCGATACGCAGTATTTT
NA	TRBJ2-1	NA	TRBV29-1	CSVRNRQVYNEQFF	TGCAGCGTCCGCAATAGACAGGTCTACAATGAGCAGTTCTTC